The 14 T cell receptor beta chains in this list originate from one sample, sequenced in a study of blood T cell repertoires in COVID-19. TCRdb's table, derived via immunoSEQ multiplex PCR, lists solely in-frame clones and lacks some. Counted here are under 150,000 clones, 79% occurring once; the ten biggest clones make up around 3.9%. Material: peripheral blood. The source of these receptors is a woman of 80 years or more with acute or convalescent COVID-19.

This chain connects TRBV15 to TRBJ1-5; 8 bases are a match to TRBD1. The CDR3 runs 17 residues. Trimming took 5 bases from V and 1 from J; bases not matched to a gene: 10. CDR1 is LNHNV and CDR2 is YYDKDF in the germline V gene (reference sequence). Here the CDR3 reads CATSFTTGAMSNQPQHF. In DNA, the CDR3 is TGTGCCACCAGCTTTACGACAGGGGCTATGAGCAATCAGCCCCAGCATTTT.

The rearrangement uses TRBV21-1 and TRBJ1-1; TRBD1 is taken as the D call from the table, unchecked against the DNA. TRBV21-1 is described as a pseudogene. The CDR3 is 16 residues long. As DNA, the CDR3 is TGTGCCAGCAGCCCTAGGGGGGCAGGGGGGAATACTGAAGCTTTCTTT. It encodes CASSPRGAGGNTEAFF.

The chain recombines TRBV6-5 with TRBJ1-2; possible D gene TRBD1, 5 bases. V was pared by 4 bases and J by 7 bases, with 10 bases between. This CDR3 is 12 amino acids long. Germline V gene lookup returns CDR1 MNHEY and CDR2 SVGAGI. The CDR3, as DNA: TGTGCCAGCAGTTCCAGGGTAGGTGGCTACACCTTC. Its protein is CASSSRVGGYTF.

This sequence joins TRBV5-1 and TRBJ1-1; D is unclear. The ends were cut back, 0 bases at V and 3 bases at J, with 6 bases in the middle. The CDR3 has 13 residues. The V gene's germline CDR1 is SGHRS and CDR2 YFSETQ. This CDR3 reads CASSLETYTEAFF. As DNA, the CDR3 is TGCGCCAGCAGCTTGGAGACTTACACTGAAGCTTTCTTT.

V gene TRBV6-6 combines with J gene TRBJ2-7, with TRBD2 matching over 7 bases. CDR1 is MNHNY, CDR2 SVGAGI, per germline (reference sequence). J gave up 7 bases and V 4 bases, and 13 bases lay outside the gene matches. The CDR3 has 15 amino acids. The CDR3, as DNA: TGTGCCAGCAGTTCGCTTGGGCCGTCGGGGGGAGAGCAGTACTTC. Protein product: CASSSLGPSGGEQYF.

The genes are TRBV5-1 and TRBJ1-6; 8 nucleotides align to TRBD1. The germline gives CDR1 SGHRS, CDR2 YFSETQ. Trimming cost V 3 bases and J 7 bases; bases outside gene matches: 3. The CDR3 spans 14 residues. The CDR3 is CASSSRQGNSPLHF. The CDR3 DNA reads as TGCGCCAGCAGCTCTAGACAGGGGAATTCACCCCTCCACTTT. The complete variable domain, with remaining parts taken from reference TRBV5-1 and TRBJ1-6, reads KAGVTQTPRYLIKTRGQQVTLSCSPISGHRSVSWYQQTPGQGLQFLFEYFSETQRNKGNFPGRFSGRQFSNSRSEMNVSTLELGDSALYLCASSSRQGNSPLHFGNGTRLTVT.

The chain recombines TRBV4-2 with TRBJ2-3, with D possibly being TRBD1 (6 bases). Germline CDR1 reads LGHNA; CDR2 reads YNFKEQ. This CDR3 comprises 16 residues. V was clipped by 3 bases and J by 1 base, with 14 bases between them. The CDR3 sequence: CASSHYRDMGTDTQYF. The CDR3 DNA sequence: TGTGCCAGCAGCCATTACAGGGATATGGGCACAGATACGCAGTATTTT.

The chain is built from TRBV28 and TRBJ1-2, with TRBD1 as a possible D gene (5 bases). Between the trimmed V and J ends, which lost 3 bases and 6 bases, there was a span of 11 bases. CDR1 MDHEN and CDR2 SYDVKM come from the germline V gene. The CDR3 has 13 residues. Written as DNA, the CDR3 is TGTGCCAGCAGTTTGGGGGGGACTGATGGCTACACCTTC. This sequence encodes CASSLGGTDGYTF.

V usage is TRBV29-1 and J usage is TRBJ1-3, with D unclear. V lost 7 bases and J lost 1, with 17 bases in between. The CDR3 totals 15 residues. The V gene's germline CDR1 is SQVTM and CDR2 ANQGSEA. The chain's CDR3 is CSATTTGSSGNTIYF. CDR3 in DNA: TGCAGCGCCACGACAACGGGGTCGTCTGGAAACACCATATATTTT.

The chain employs TRBV7-2 and TRBJ2-3; 10 nucleotides align to TRBD1. This CDR3 contains 16 residues. After removal of 3 bases from V and 3 bases from J, the junction contained 6 bases not matched to a gene. CDR1 is SGHTA and CDR2 is FQGNSA in the germline V gene. CDR3 nucleotide sequence: TGTGCCAGCAGCTTTTCCGGGACAGGGGAAACAGATACGCAGTATTTT. It translates to CASSFSGTGETDTQYF.

V gene TRBV6-5 combines with J gene TRBJ2-4; 8 nucleotides line up with TRBD2. Germline values: CDR1 MNHEY, CDR2 SVGAGI. With 2 bases clipped from V and 8 bases from J, the junction kept 2 bases outside the gene matches. CDR3 length equals 13 residues. CDR3 nucleotides: TGTGCCAGCAGTTACGGAGCGGGGGACATTCAGTACTTC. It codes for CASSYGAGDIQYF.

The genes are TRBV29-1 and TRBJ2-1; 8 bases fit TRBD1. This CDR3 has 14 amino acids. Germline loops: CDR1 SQVTM, CDR2 ANQGSEA. The junction had 3 bases not matched to a gene; V was cut back by 4 bases and J by 1 base. CDR3 region: CSVARQGSYNEQFF. Here the CDR3 DNA reads TGCAGCGTTGCGAGACAGGGGTCCTACAATGAGCAGTTCTTC.

This chain connects TRBV7-2 to TRBJ1-5, with a weak D call TRBD1 (6 bases). Germline V gene lookup returns CDR1 SGHTA and CDR2 FQGNSA. This CDR3 comprises 14 residues. Trimming shortened V by 4 bases and J by 7 bases, and 14 bases separated the two germline ends. CDR3 sequence reads: CASSSQGREQPQHF. CDR3 nucleotide sequence: TGTGCCAGCAGCTCACAGGGACGGGAACAGCCCCAGCATTTT.

This chain links TRBV30 with TRBJ2-1; unclear D gene. CDR1 GTSNPN and CDR2 SVGIG come from the germline V gene (reference sequence). The CDR3 loop spans 11 amino acids. Trimming stripped 2 bases from V and 6 bases from J, with 5 bases between. This CDR3 is CAWSLLNEQFF. In DNA, the CDR3 is TGTGCCTGGAGTCTCCTCAATGAGCAGTTCTTC.